The sequence of this T cell receptor beta chain was determined in a study of T-cell reconstitution after alpha-beta-depleted transplantation in children. Findings of the study overall: Expanded graft clones, several hundred of them, were reportedly the source of alpha-beta T cells about two months after transplant. After one year, T-cell counts and TCRbeta diversity mostly came from new T cells.

During its preparation, the TCRbeta library received unique molecular identifiers. One entry per CDR3 protein, called by TCRdb with MiXCR from the PCR reads. This sample yields under 70,000 distinct CDR3 sequences, of which roughly 10% are seen a single time; roughly 13% belongs to the top ten. This clonotype has ten or more counts. Antigen unknown. The clonotype comes from a boy between 10 and 17 years old with acute myeloid leukemia, due to receive a stem cell transplant. Here the sequenced sample was PBMCs, taken before TCRalphabeta/CD19-depleted stem cell transplant.

CDR3 region: CASSSPMSEQFF. CDR3 in DNA: TGTGCCAGCAGCTCCCCGATGAGTGAGCAGTTCTTC. The chain links TRBV12-3 or TRBV12-4 to TRBJ2-1; D not resolved. Trimming removed 6 bases at V and 9 bases at J, with 12 bases between. This CDR3 region has 12 residues.